A single T cell receptor beta chain is shown here with its context. These data belong to a study of technical replicates of blood from a handful of donors. The V gene's germline CDR1 is SNHLY and CDR2 FYNNEI. V was pared by 6 bases and J by 0 bases, with 13 bases between. CDR3 length equals 15 residues. Sequencing used immunoSEQ multiplex PCR; TCRdb keeps in-frame clones, though not all of them. The sample holds under 80,000 clones, nearly 98% seen once. J is TRBJ2-3 and V is TRBV2; no clear D gene. Material: T cells isolated from PBMCs. This TCR derives from a human donor in good health. The CDR3 protein is CASRWLGRSTDTQYF. CDR3 nucleotides: TGTGCCAGCAGGTGGCTAGGAAGGAGCACAGATACGCAGTATTTT.